One and the same sample provided the 17 T cell receptor beta chains below, sequenced in a study of blood T cells in healthy people across ages. Next came a second PCR, run for roughly 6 to 11 cycles, which used a sample-barcoded 5' primer along with a J-beta primer mix. TCRdb reprocessed the 5' RACE reads with MiXCR, giving one entry per CDR3 protein. The data hold approximately 770,000 distinct CDR3 sequences, with about three fifths observed a single time. Sequenced material: blood. The origin of the receptors is a man aged 30 to 45 in good health.

The chain is built from TRBV25-1 and TRBJ2-7, with D perhaps TRBD2 (5 bases). The tail of the sequence fits TRBJ2-4 better, so the J call may be wrong. Germline-derived CDR1 and CDR2 are MGHDK and SYGVNS. CDR3 size: 14 residues. The chain's CDR3 is CASSNHGEADIQYF. For the CDR3, the DNA is TGTGCCAGCAGTAACCACGGGGAAGCGGACATTCAGTACTTC.

The chain carries TRBV11-2 and TRBJ2-3, with D perhaps being TRBD1 or TRBD2 (5 bases each). Trimming took 5 bases from V and 2 from J, leaving 23 bases between them. The CDR3 is 18 amino acids. Germline assignment: CDR1 SGHAT and CDR2 FQNNGV. CDR3 bases: TGTGCCAGCAGCGGTAAGAGAGGGGCGGCCACTTCCACAGATACGCAGTATTTT. This codes for CASSGKRGAATSTDTQYF. Filled out from reference TRBV11-2 and TRBJ2-3, the complete variable domain reads EAGVAQSPRYKIIEKRQSVAFWCNPISGHATLYWYQQILGQGPKLLIQFQNNGVVDDSQLPKDRFSAERLKGVDSTLKIQPAKLEDSAVYLCASSGKRGAATSTDTQYFGPGTRLTVL.

The chain carries TRBV9 and TRBJ2-3, with D hard to call. This CDR3 contains 14 residues. Germline values: CDR1 SGDLS, CDR2 YYNGEE. Trimming removed 4 bases from V and 1 base from J, with 10 bases in between. In DNA form, the CDR3 reads TGTGCCAGCAGCCCATTCTGGCGCACAGATACGCAGTATTTT. This translates into CASSPFWRTDTQYF.

The chain recombines TRBV20-1 with TRBJ2-5; TRBD2 matches 10 bases. The closer fit of TRBJ2-7 to the DNA end suggests the J call may be wrong. CDR1 is DFQATT, CDR2 SNEGSKA, per germline (reference sequence). This CDR3 is 17 amino acids long. The CDR3 protein is CSASNRGVVSGRGEQYF. For the CDR3, the DNA is TGCAGTGCTAGTAACAGAGGCGTAGTAAGCGGGAGGGGCGAGCAGTACTTC.

The chain uses TRBV12-3 or TRBV12-4 and TRBJ2-3; 7 nucleotides align to TRBD2. The CDR3 has 16 residues. The V gene end was trimmed by 6 bases and the J gene end by 2 bases; junction bases not matched to a gene: 11. CDR3: CASRPSMGGVTDTQYF. DNA of the CDR3: TGTGCCAGCAGACCCTCAATGGGGGGGGTCACAGATACGCAGTATTTT.

This clonotype was recorded only once. The gene calls are TRBV6-5 and TRBJ2-7, with 7 bases fitting TRBD2. This CDR3 region has 16 residues. V shed 5 bases, J shed 2 bases, and the junction held 12 bases outside the gene matches. Germline CDR1 is MNHEY and CDR2 is SVGAGI. CDR3 amino acids: CASSRTRENFPYEQYF. For the CDR3, the DNA is TGTGCCAGCAGTCGGACTAGGGAGAATTTTCCCTACGAGCAGTACTTC.

This chain links TRBV6-2 or TRBV6-3 with TRBJ2-1; 7 nucleotides line up with TRBD2. From germline, CDR1 is MNHEY and CDR2 SVGEGT. The trim removed 7 bases at V and 6 bases at J, leaving 6 bases unmatched. This CDR3 is 13 amino acids long. CDR3 sequence reads: CASTRPGGNEQFF. The CDR3 coding sequence is TGTGCCAGCACAAGACCGGGAGGCAATGAGCAGTTCTTC.

This clonotype was seen at least ten times. This chain connects TRBV5-1 to TRBJ2-7; TRBD1 matches at 10 bases. The CDR3 consists of 14 residues. Germline V gene data show CDR1 as SGHRS and CDR2 as YFSETQ. Losses at the gene ends were 8 bases for V and 5 bases for J; bases not matched to a gene: 10. The CDR3 DNA sequence: TGCGCCAGTTCGACCGGGGACAGGGGCCACGAGCAGTACTTC. Its protein product is CASSTGDRGHEQYF.

The V call is TRBV6-2 or TRBV6-3, the J call TRBJ2-7; 7 positions agree with TRBD2. J lost 3 bases, V lost 2 bases, and 10 bases had no gene match. Germline V gene sequence: CDR1 MNHEY, CDR2 SVGEGT. The CDR3 spans 16 residues. CDR3 residues: CASSYPSDTGGYEQYF. The DNA of the CDR3 is TGTGCCAGCAGTTACCCATCCGACACGGGAGGCTACGAGCAGTACTTC.

The chain employs TRBV6-2 or TRBV6-3 and TRBJ2-5; the match to TRBD2 covers 10 bases. The CDR3 length is 17 residues. The junction had 10 bases not matched to a gene; V was cut back by 2 bases and J by 4 bases. Germline CDR1 and CDR2: MNHEY and SVGEGT. The CDR3 nucleotides are TGTGCCAGCAGTTACCGGAGGTCTAGCGGGAGTGGAGAGACCCAGTACTTC. It translates to CASSYRRSSGSGETQYF.

The chain employs TRBV29-1 and TRBJ2-5; no firm D call. Per germline, CDR1 SQVTM and CDR2 ANQGSEA. CDR3 size: 13 residues. V lost 3 bases to trimming and J lost 5 bases, with 13 bases between them. CDR3 in DNA: TGCAGCGTTGACGGGCCCCTGGGGGAGACCCAGTACTTC. This gives the protein CSVDGPLGETQYF.

This rearrangement joins TRBV11-1 to TRBJ2-4; D possibly matches TRBD1 or TRBD2 (5 bases each). From germline, CDR1 is SGHAT and CDR2 FQDESV (reference sequence). The CDR3 contains 15 residues. V lost 5 bases and J lost 13, with 24 bases in between. CDR3 in amino acids: CASSPGQGTSNGQYF. Here the CDR3 DNA reads TGTGCCAGCAGCCCGGGGCAGGGAACTTCCAACGGGCAGTACTTC.

This clonotype was seen just once. The chain employs TRBV6-5 and TRBJ2-7, with 9 bases aligning to TRBD2. The germline CDR1 and CDR2 sequences are MNHEY and SVGAGI. Trimming took 4 bases from V and 1 from J; bases not matched to a gene: 8. The length of the CDR3 is 16 residues. CDR3 coding DNA: TGTGCCAGCAGTTCCCCTGGGAGCGGGGGGTCCTACGAGCAGTACTTC. Translated: CASSSPGSGGSYEQYF.

The chain has TRBV7-9 and TRBJ2-5; D is undetermined. V gave up 5 bases and J gave up 1 base, with 11 bases separating them. The CDR3 runs to 14 residues. CDR1 and CDR2 (germline): SEHNR, FQNEAQ (reference sequence). The CDR3 DNA sequence: TGTGCCAGCAGCCAGATGGGGTCCCAAGAGACCCAGTACTTC. It encodes CASSQMGSQETQYF.

V is TRBV30 and J is TRBJ2-7; the D is unclear. The CDR3 spans 14 residues. Trimming shortened V by 3 bases and J by 2 bases, and 14 bases separated the two germline ends. The germline CDR1 and CDR2 sequences are GTSNPN and SVGIG (reference sequence). As DNA, the CDR3 is TGTGCCTGGAGCCCCCCAGTTGCTACCTACGAGCAGTACTTC. This codes for CAWSPPVATYEQYF.

The rearrangement uses TRBV29-1 and TRBJ2-3, with TRBD2 matching over 9 bases. The CDR3 extends over 13 amino acids. Germline V gene data show CDR1 as SQVTM and CDR2 as ANQGSEA. V trimming: 5 bases; J trimming: 2 bases; junction bases outside the gene matches: 2. The DNA for the CDR3 is TGCAGCGTTCGACTAGCGGCCACAGATACGCAGTATTTT. This encodes CSVRLAATDTQYF.

A few counts support this clonotype. The chain employs TRBV20-1 and TRBJ2-5; 7 nucleotides align to TRBD2. Trimming cost V 4 bases and J 5 bases; bases outside gene matches: 10. Germline V gene sequence: CDR1 DFQATT, CDR2 SNEGSKA (reference sequence). This CDR3 contains 14 residues. The CDR3 spells CSAKAGEGFETQYF. Here the CDR3 DNA reads TGCAGTGCTAAGGCGGGAGAGGGCTTTGAGACCCAGTACTTC.